In this sample, the clone carrying this TCR beta chain turned up many times. This entry comes from a study of early T cells in non-severe SARS-CoV-2 infection. Germline CDR1 reads MNHEY; CDR2 reads SMNVEV (reference sequence). The length of the CDR3 is 15 residues. Trimming pared 5 bases from V and 2 bases from J, leaving 15 bases between. As part of library construction, unique molecular identifiers were attached to individual cDNA molecules. TCRdb reprocessed the 5' RACE reads with MiXCR, giving one entry per CDR3 protein. The profile covers tens of thousands of distinct CDR3 sequences, with around 13% appearing a single time and around 1.1% taken by the ten largest.

The genes are TRBV27 and TRBJ1-2; D is possibly TRBD1 (5 bases). The TCR comes from an adult who was a healthcare worker with PCR-confirmed SARS-CoV-2 infection or an uninfected control (not recorded which). Sample: whole blood. The CDR3 nucleotides read TGTGCCAGCAGTCTTAACGGGGGACCGAACTATGGCTACACCTTC. Protein product: CASSLNGGPNYGYTF.